Each of the 13 T cell receptor beta chains below was sequenced from the same sample in a study of blood T cell repertoires in COVID-19. Produced via immunoSEQ multiplex PCR; TCRdb's table is partial and in-frame only. The profile shows nearly 350,000 clones, almost 90% of them singletons. Sequencing was carried out using peripheral blood. Receptors originate from a woman between 65 and 79 years old with COVID-19, enrolled during active disease.

The gene calls are TRBV3-1 (or the pseudogene TRBV3-2) and TRBJ2-1; TRBD2 might be the D (5 bases). Germline loops: CDR1 LGHDT, CDR2 YNNKEL (reference sequence). Deletions cut 1 base from V and 3 bases from J, with 13 bases between. This CDR3 is built from 16 residues. The CDR3 bases are TGTGCCAGCAGCCAAGGAATCGGCGGGCTCTACAATGAGCAGTTCTTC. Protein sequence: CASSQGIGGLYNEQFF.

This chain uses TRBV18 with TRBJ1-1, with a tentative D call TRBD1 (5 bases). Germline-derived CDR1 and CDR2 are KGHSH and LQKENI. This CDR3 is 16 amino acids long. Trimming pared 3 bases from V and 0 bases from J, leaving 14 bases between. CDR3 sequence reads: CASSPSSTGMNTEAFF. The CDR3 DNA follows: TGTGCCAGCTCACCTTCCTCCACAGGAATGAACACTGAAGCTTTCTTT.

The chain has TRBV6-5 and TRBJ1-1; TRBD1 might be the D (5 bases). The CDR3 extends over 13 amino acids. Trimming cost V 2 bases and J 10 bases, with 14 bases left between them. CDR1 MNHEY and CDR2 SVGAGI come from the germline V gene. The CDR3, as DNA: TGTGCCAGCAGTTACGGTGGTCTGGGGGGAGCTTTCTTT. As protein: CASSYGGLGGAFF.

The chain joins TRBV4-3 to TRBJ1-2; perhaps TRBD1 as D (6 bases). The germline CDR1 and CDR2 sequences are LGHNA and YSLEER. V lost 0 bases and J 5 bases, leaving 13 bases between the germline ends. This CDR3 comprises 15 residues. The CDR3 loop reads CASSQDQGGGYGYTF. In DNA form, the CDR3 reads TGCGCCAGCAGCCAAGATCAAGGGGGTGGGTATGGCTACACCTTC.

The rearrangement uses TRBV28 and TRBJ1-2; 8 bases align to TRBD1. The length of the CDR3 is 14 residues. The germline gives CDR1 MDHEN, CDR2 SYDVKM. V was pared by 3 bases and J by 8 bases, with 8 bases of the junction left unmatched. CDR3 amino acids: CASSFTGGGSGYTF. CDR3 sequence (DNA): TGTGCCAGCAGTTTTACAGGGGGAGGGAGCGGCTACACCTTC.

The chain employs TRBV13 and TRBJ2-7; possible D gene TRBD1, 6 bases. CDR1 and CDR2 from the germline V gene are PRHDT and FYEKMQ (reference sequence). The CDR3 contains 14 residues. Trimming stripped 5 bases from V and 1 base from J, with 12 bases between. CDR3 nucleotides: TGTGCCAGCAGCGGCCGGGACATATCCTACGAGCAGTACTTC. Protein sequence: CASSGRDISYEQYF.

The gene calls are TRBV24-1 and TRBJ2-2; D is ambiguous. Germline assignment: CDR1 KGHDR and CDR2 SFDVKD. V gave up 3 bases and J gave up 8 bases, with 12 bases separating them. The CDR3 contains 14 residues. The CDR3 loop is CATSDPNKAGELFF. The DNA for the CDR3 is TGTGCCACCAGTGATCCTAACAAAGCGGGGGAGCTGTTTTTT.

The CDR3 DNA follows: TGTGCCAGCAGTTTACGTGGGCAGGGGGAATTACTGAACACTGAAGCTTTCTTT. Translation: CASSLRGQGELLNTEAFF. The chain uses TRBV27 and TRBJ1-1; the match to TRBD1 covers 7 bases. The junction had 12 bases not matched to a gene; V was cut back by 2 bases and J by 0 bases. The CDR3 sequence is 18 residues long. The germline V gene encodes CDR1 MNHEY and CDR2 SMNVEV (reference sequence).

V is TRBV6-5 and J is TRBJ1-2; the D gene is possibly TRBD1 (6 bases). The CDR3 is made up of 15 amino acids. V was clipped by 6 bases and J by 3 bases, with 17 bases between them. CDR1 is MNHEY, CDR2 SVGAGI, per germline. The CDR3 DNA follows: TGTGCCAGCAGGTATATGAGGGGGACCTACTATGGCTACACCTTC. This translates into CASRYMRGTYYGYTF.

The chain employs TRBV5-4 and TRBJ2-7, with 7 bases aligning to TRBD1. Germline values: CDR1 SGHNT, CDR2 YYREEE (reference sequence). J gave up 4 bases and V 2 bases, and 9 bases lay outside the gene matches. The CDR3 runs 15 residues. CDR3 DNA: TGTGCCAGCAGCTTCCCCGGGACAGACATGTACGAGCAGTACTTC. Encoded protein: CASSFPGTDMYEQYF.

V is TRBV20-1 and J is TRBJ2-7; TRBD2 is a possible D gene (6 bases). CDR1 DFQATT and CDR2 SNEGSKA come from the germline V gene (reference sequence). V was clipped by 5 bases and J by 4 bases, with 9 bases between them. CDR3 length equals 11 residues. The CDR3 bases are TGCAGTGCTCAAAGCGGGTACGAGCAGTACTTC. Amino acids: CSAQSGYEQYF.

This clone was found once. This chain joins TRBV3-1 (or the pseudogene TRBV3-2) and TRBJ2-2; 7 bases are a match to TRBD1. The CDR3 has 14 residues. With V trimmed by 1 base and J by 8 bases, 4 bases remained unmatched. Germline values: CDR1 LGHDT, CDR2 YNNKEL (reference sequence). The CDR3 nucleotides are TGTGCCAGCAGCCAAGTCGGGGACAGAGGGGAGCTGTTTTTT. Translated, it gives CASSQVGDRGELFF.

The chain links TRBV2 to TRBJ1-6; 9 nucleotides line up with TRBD1. J gave up 10 bases and V 3 bases, and 4 bases lay outside the gene matches. The CDR3 covers 14 residues. Germline CDR1 is SNHLY and CDR2 is FYNNEI. CDR3 region: CASSDGTGHSPLHF. CDR3 nucleotide sequence: TGTGCCAGCAGTGATGGGACAGGGCACTCACCCCTCCACTTT.